This T cell receptor beta chain is from a study of shared clonotypes between healthy human individuals. Looking at the study overall: Donor composition was a couple of women and a few men, aged 18 to 49.

About 100 million PBMCs supplied genomic DNA for unsorted samples. The trim removed 4 bases at V and 4 bases at J, leaving 5 bases unmatched. The CDR3 covers 14 residues. Per germline, CDR1 SGHVS and CDR2 FNYEAQ. Study results and caveats: Only blood was sampled; tissue repertoires likely differ.

The material for each subset, its genomic DNA, was split evenly across several immunoSEQ plates. Profiled with immunoSEQ multiplex PCR; TCRdb holds only in-frame clones, not every one. The sample has about half a million clones; roughly 80% are singletons. A word on this clone: Its target is unknown.

Sequenced sample: PBMCs. This clonotype was sampled from a middle-aged woman in good health. Some clones in this sample may be carry-over from other donors' samples. The chain is built from TRBV7-6 and TRBJ2-7, with 9 bases matching TRBD1. This CDR3 reads CASSSRDRVYEQYF. CDR3 DNA: TGTGCCAGCAGCTCCCGGGACAGGGTTTACGAGCAGTACTTC.